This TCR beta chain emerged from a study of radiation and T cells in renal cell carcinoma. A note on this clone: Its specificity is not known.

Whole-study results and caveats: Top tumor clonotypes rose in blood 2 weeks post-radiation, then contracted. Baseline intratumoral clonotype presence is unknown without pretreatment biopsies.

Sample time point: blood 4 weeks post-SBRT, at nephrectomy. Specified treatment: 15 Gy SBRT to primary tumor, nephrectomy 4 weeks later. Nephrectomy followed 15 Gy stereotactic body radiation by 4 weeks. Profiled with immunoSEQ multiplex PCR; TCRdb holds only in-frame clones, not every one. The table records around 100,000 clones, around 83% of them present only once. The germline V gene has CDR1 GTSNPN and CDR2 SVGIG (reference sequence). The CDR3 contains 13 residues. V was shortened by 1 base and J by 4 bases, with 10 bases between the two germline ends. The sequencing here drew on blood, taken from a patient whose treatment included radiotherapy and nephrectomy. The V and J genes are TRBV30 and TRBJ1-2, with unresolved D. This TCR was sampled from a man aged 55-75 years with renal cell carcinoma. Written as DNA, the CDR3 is TGTGCCTGGAGTGAAAGAGGAGGCTATGGCTACACCTTC. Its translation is CAWSERGGYGYTF.